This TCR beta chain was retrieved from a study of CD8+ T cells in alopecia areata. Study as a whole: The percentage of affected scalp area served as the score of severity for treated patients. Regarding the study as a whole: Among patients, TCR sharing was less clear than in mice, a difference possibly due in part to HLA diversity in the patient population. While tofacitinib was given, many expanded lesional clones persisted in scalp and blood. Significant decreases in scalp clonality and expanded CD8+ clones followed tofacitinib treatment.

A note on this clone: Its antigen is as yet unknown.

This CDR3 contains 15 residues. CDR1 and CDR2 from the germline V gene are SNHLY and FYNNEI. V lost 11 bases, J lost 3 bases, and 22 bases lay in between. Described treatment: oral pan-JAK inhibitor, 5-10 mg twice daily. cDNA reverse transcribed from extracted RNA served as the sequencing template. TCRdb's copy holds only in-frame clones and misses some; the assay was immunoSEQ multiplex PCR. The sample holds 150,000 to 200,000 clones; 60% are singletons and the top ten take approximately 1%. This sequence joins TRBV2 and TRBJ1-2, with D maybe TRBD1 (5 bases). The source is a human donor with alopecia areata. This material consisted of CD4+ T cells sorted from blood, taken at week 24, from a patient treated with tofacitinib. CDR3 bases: TGTGCCGGCTGTACCACAGGATGGGAGCACTATGGCTACACCTTC. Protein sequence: CAGCTTGWEHYGYTF.